The rows below give T cell receptor beta chains drawn from one sample of a study of T-cell reconstitution after alpha-beta-depleted transplantation in children. Using its own MiXCR run on the PCR reads, TCRdb lists one record per CDR3 protein. The sample contains 100,000 or so distinct CDR3 sequences, about 5.6% of which appear only once. Sequencing was performed on PBMCs, mostly from graft donor cells, taken 60 days after TCRalphabeta/CD19-depleted stem cell transplant. The source is a female patient aged 2-9 years who had a stem cell transplant for Fanconi anemia, so the T cells may come from the graft donor. Each CDR3 is given with its conserved first and last residue. D genes are given only for firm matches. Not all rows give a size; the values are once, few, many and, for expanded clones, a class.

V gene	D gene	CDR3 length	clone size	J gene	CDR3 DNA	CDR3 protein
TRBV3-1	TRBD2	19	many	TRBJ2-1	TGTGCCAGCAGCGGGACTAGCGGGAGGGCTTGGGGAACCTACAATGAGCAGTTCTTC	CASSGTSGRAWGTYNEQFF
TRBV3-1	TRBD2	16	NA	TRBJ2-3	TGTGCCAGCAGCAGCGTCGTGACTAGCCCGACAGATACGCAGTATTTT	CASSSVVTSPTDTQYF
TRBV13	NA	14	NA	TRBJ1-2	TGTGCCAGCAGCTCATTAACAGGTTCCAATGGCTACACCTTC	CASSSLTGSNGYTF
TRBV7-9	NA	17	NA	TRBJ2-1	TGTGCCAGCAGCTTACTCGGGGGCTCGGGACCACCTCACGGGCAGTTCTTC	CASSLLGGSGPPHGQFF
TRBV7-9	NA	12	NA	TRBJ1-5	TGTGCCAGCAGCTTAGCCGGTCAGCCCCAGCATTTT	CASSLAGQPQHF
TRBV9	NA	13	many	TRBJ2-3	TGTGCCAGCAGCGTAGGGGGCACAGATACGCAGTATTTT	CASSVGGTDTQYF
TRBV28	NA	13	many	TRBJ1-2	TGTGCCAGCAGTACCCTCCGGGTAGGGGGCTACACCTTC	CASSTLRVGGYTF
TRBV5-1	TRBD1	15	many	TRBJ2-7	TGCGCCAGCAGTTACGGGATGACAGGGGACTACGAGCAGTACTTC	CASSYGMTGDYEQYF
TRBV28	TRBD2	16	many	TRBJ2-5	TGTGCCAGCAGTTTCTGGACTAGCGGCTTCCAAGAGACCCAGTACTTC	CASSFWTSGFQETQYF
TRBV20-1	NA	13	many	TRBJ1-2	TGCAGTGCTCCTGAGGGAATGGGGTATGGCTACACCTTC	CSAPEGMGYGYTF
TRBV10-3	NA	14	few	TRBJ2-7	TGTGCCATCAGTGGGACGGGGGCGGCCTACGAGCAGTACTTC	CAISGTGAAYEQYF
TRBV20-1	TRBD1	13	NA	TRBJ2-7	TGCAGTGCTAGAGATGAGACAGGGTACGAGCAGTACTTC	CSARDETGYEQYF
TRBV30	NA	11	few	TRBJ2-3	TGTGCCTGGAATTTTGGGGCAGTGCAGTATTTT	CAWNFGAVQYF
TRBV6-1	NA	19	few	TRBJ2-2	TGTGCCAGCAGTGCCCCTTCTAAGGGACTCCTCACTGACACCGGGGAGCTGTTTTTT	CASSAPSKGLLTDTGELFF
TRBV9	NA	16	many	TRBJ2-3	TGTGCCAGCAGCGTAACGGGCGGGACAGGCACAGATACGCAGTATTTT	CASSVTGGTGTDTQYF
TRBV7-6	NA	14	NA	TRBJ1-6	TGTGCCAGCAGCTTCGGTCTGGGGGATTCACCCCTCCACTTT	CASSFGLGDSPLHF
TRBV19	TRBD1	15	few	TRBJ2-7	TGTGCCAGTAGTATCAATTATGGGACAGGGACCGAGCAGTACTTC	CASSINYGTGTEQYF
TRBV7-3	TRBD2	17	few	TRBJ2-5	TGTGCCAGCAGCTCGTTCAATATCGGCGGGAGCCAAGAGACCCAGTACTTC	CASSSFNIGGSQETQYF
TRBV28	NA	13	many	TRBJ2-5	TGTGCCAGCAGTTTATCCGGGGGAGAGACCCAGTACTTC	CASSLSGGETQYF
TRBV5-1	TRBD1	13	many	TRBJ1-2	TGCGCCAGCAGCATTAACAGGGGTGGAGGCTACACCTTC	CASSINRGGGYTF
TRBV20-1	NA	11	few	TRBJ2-3	TGCAGTGCTCTAGCTGAAGATACGCAGTATTTT	CSALAEDTQYF
TRBV18	TRBD1	15	few	TRBJ1-2	TGTGCCAGCTCACAACGTTTCGACAGGGACTATGGCTACACCTTC	CASSQRFDRDYGYTF
TRBV5-1	TRBD1	14	few	TRBJ2-1	TGCGCCAGCAGCCCCCGGGACAGCGGCAATGAGCAGTTCTTC	CASSPRDSGNEQFF
TRBV12-3/TRBV12-4	NA	17	many	TRBJ2-2	TGTGCCAGCAGTTTACCCCTTGCGGACACAAACACCGGGGAGCTGTTTTTT	CASSLPLADTNTGELFF
TRBV7-2	TRBD1	15	many	TRBJ1-5	TGTGCCAGCAGCATAGGACAGGGTCAAAATCAGCCCCAGCATTTT	CASSIGQGQNQPQHF
TRBV12-3/TRBV12-4	TRBD2	14	many	TRBJ2-7	TGTGCCAGCAGTTTAGCAGCGGGATCCTACGAGCAGTACTTC	CASSLAAGSYEQYF
TRBV2	TRBD1	12	many	TRBJ1-5	TGTGCCAGCAGTGGGGACAGGCAGCCCCAGCATTTT	CASSGDRQPQHF
TRBV29-1	NA	13	many	TRBJ2-6	TGCAGCGTCATACATACTGGGGCCAACGTCCTGACTTTC	CSVIHTGANVLTF
TRBV20-1	TRBD1	12	few	TRBJ1-3	TGCAGTGCCGACAGGGCTGGAAACACCATATATTTT	CSADRAGNTIYF
TRBV25-1	TRBD1	15	many	TRBJ1-1	TGTGCCAGCAGTGAACCTCGGACAGGATACACTGAAGCTTTCTTT	CASSEPRTGYTEAFF
TRBV10-3	TRBD2	18	few	TRBJ2-7	TGTGCCATCAGCCCCGGGACTAGCGCCTCCTTATTCCTTGACGAGCAGTACTTC	CAISPGTSASLFLDEQYF
TRBV30	TRBD1	15	NA	TRBJ1-1	TGTGCCTGGAGCTTTCCGGGGACAGGGAGGACTGAAGCTTTCTTT	CAWSFPGTGRTEAFF
TRBV7-2	NA	16	many	TRBJ2-3	TGTGCCAGCAGCTTGTCCCAGGGTAGAAGCACAGATACGCAGTATTTT	CASSLSQGRSTDTQYF
TRBV3-1	TRBD1	18	NA	TRBJ1-1	TGTGCCAGCAGCCGAATGACCGGGACAGGGGGCACGTACACTGAAGCTTTCTTT	CASSRMTGTGGTYTEAFF
TRBV10-3	NA	18	NA	TRBJ1-4	TGTGCCATCAGTCCGATAACCCCCGGATGGATGGGAGTGGAAAAACTGTTTTTT	CAISPITPGWMGVEKLFF
TRBV15	NA	14	many	TRBJ2-1	TGTGCCACCAGCAGGACGGTCTCCTACAATGAGCAGTTCTTC	CATSRTVSYNEQFF
TRBV20-1	TRBD1	15	medium-sized	TRBJ1-6	TGCAGTGCTAGCCTGTACAGGGGCGGTAATTCACCCCTCCACTTT	CSASLYRGGNSPLHF
TRBV5-5	NA	15	many	TRBJ2-1	TGTGCCAGCAGCTTGAGTGGGCGGGGATACAATGAGCAGTTCTTC	CASSLSGRGYNEQFF
TRBV9	NA	13	many	TRBJ1-2	TGTGCCAGCAGCCCTGACAGGAACTATGGCTACACCTTC	CASSPDRNYGYTF
TRBV4-2	TRBD2	17	many	TRBJ2-1	TGTGCCAGCAGCCGAAGGGCCGGGACTAGCGAATACAATGAGCAGTTCTTC	CASSRRAGTSEYNEQFF
TRBV12-3/TRBV12-4	NA	16	many	TRBJ1-4	TGTGCCAGCAGTTTATTCCGCGTTGCAACTAATGAAAAACTGTTTTTT	CASSLFRVATNEKLFF
TRBV5-1	TRBD1	15	few	TRBJ1-2	TGCGCCAGCAGCTTGTTCGGGCAGGGGGCTGACGGCTACACCTTC	CASSLFGQGADGYTF
TRBV3-1	TRBD2	18	NA	TRBJ2-3	TGTGCCAGCAGCCCCCTAGCGGGGTGGCCCATTATCACAGATACGCAGTATTTT	CASSPLAGWPIITDTQYF
TRBV5-1	TRBD2	15	many	TRBJ2-7	TGCGCCAGCAGCTTGGCCGTAGCGGGGTACTACGAGCAGTACTTC	CASSLAVAGYYEQYF
TRBV29-1	TRBD2	14	many	TRBJ2-3	TGCAGCGTTGAAGAACTAGCGGGAGCAGATACGCAGTATTTT	CSVEELAGADTQYF
TRBV20-1	NA	14	many	TRBJ2-7	TGCAGTGCTAGCGGCCCCCCCACTTCCTACGAGCAGTACTTC	CSASGPPTSYEQYF
TRBV20-1	NA	14	many	TRBJ2-5	TGCAGTGCTTCCCACGGGGGAGACCAAGAGACCCAGTACTTC	CSASHGGDQETQYF
TRBV3-1	TRBD2	21	few	TRBJ2-5	TGTGCCAGCAGCCAATTTCCTAGCGGGGGGGCTTTTCGAATTATCCAAGAGACCCAGTACTTC	CASSQFPSGGAFRIIQETQYF
TRBV27	TRBD2	16	many	TRBJ2-7	TGTGCCAGCAGTTTATTGGGAGGGCAGAGGACCTACGAGCAGTACTTC	CASSLLGGQRTYEQYF
TRBV6-5	TRBD1	13	NA	TRBJ2-7	TGTGCCAGCAGTTATAGGGGGCGTTACGAGCAGTACTTC	CASSYRGRYEQYF
TRBV28	NA	14	few	TRBJ2-7	TGTGCCAGCAGTTTCCCCCCTAAGAATAGCGAGCAGTACTTC	CASSFPPKNSEQYF
TRBV20-1	TRBD2	12	many	TRBJ2-3	TGCAGTGTTGGGACTAGCCCAGATACGCAGTATTTT	CSVGTSPDTQYF
TRBV12-3/TRBV12-4	TRBD1	15	medium-sized	TRBJ2-1	TGTGCCAGCAGTTTAGTGACAGGGGTGTACAATGAGCAGTTCTTC	CASSLVTGVYNEQFF
TRBV5-1	NA	14	many	TRBJ2-7	TGCGCCAGCAGCTTGGGGACGGACCTCTACGAGCAGTACTTC	CASSLGTDLYEQYF
TRBV5-1	NA	13	NA	TRBJ2-3	TGCGCCAGCAGCCTGAGTGCATCGGATACGCAGTATTTT	CASSLSASDTQYF
TRBV29-1	NA	16	many	TRBJ1-4	TGCAGCGTTGAAGATCAATCGATTTGGGGTAATGAAAAACTGTTTTTT	CSVEDQSIWGNEKLFF